This T cell receptor (beta chain) was identified during a study of regulatory T cells in long-lasting Graves disease. Findings of the study overall: Among samples with persistent disease, TRBV28, TRBJ1-2 and TRBJ2-5 were favored. Lower TCR diversity was seen in persistent Graves' patients than in newly diagnosed ones.

Time point described: persistent/refractory GD, antithyroid drugs over 5 years with positive TRAb. PBMC RNA was the source of the TCR library. The CDR3 spans 14 residues. CDR1 is GTSNPN and CDR2 is SVGIG in the germline V gene (reference sequence). V gave up 6 bases and J gave up 5 bases, with 18 bases separating them. Arm-PCR of CDR3 regions with iRepertoire HTBI primers generated TCR beta libraries. TCRdb independently ran MiXCR on the multiplex PCR reads; one entry per CDR3 protein. The sample carries a few hundred thousand distinct CDR3 sequences, approximately 20% recorded once. This clonotype was detected a few times. As yet, its antigen is unknown.

The clonotype originates from a female donor with Graves disease. This specimen was peripheral blood mononuclear cells (PBMCs), taken when the disease was refractory, from a patient treated with antithyroid drugs. The chain employs TRBV30 and TRBJ2-3, with TRBD2 as a possible D gene (6 bases). CDR3 nucleotides: TGTGCCTGCCCGAGCGGGTGGTCGGGAGATACGCAGTATTTT. Translating gives CACPSGWSGDTQYF.